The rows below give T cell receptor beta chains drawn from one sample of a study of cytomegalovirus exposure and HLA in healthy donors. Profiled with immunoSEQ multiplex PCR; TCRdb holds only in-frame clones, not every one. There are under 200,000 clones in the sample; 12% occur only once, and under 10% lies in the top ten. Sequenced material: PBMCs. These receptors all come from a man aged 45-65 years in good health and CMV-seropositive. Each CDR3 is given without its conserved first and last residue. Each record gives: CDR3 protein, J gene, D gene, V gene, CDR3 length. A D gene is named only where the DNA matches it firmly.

CDR3: ASSPGRLEPQETQY
J: TRBJ2-5
D: -
V: TRBV5-6
length: 14

CDR3: ASSEAGTGSNRLRNEQF
J: TRBJ2-1
D: TRBD1
V: TRBV6-1
length: 17

CDR3: ASSLVFSGVYQETQY
J: TRBJ2-5
D: -
V: TRBV7-2
length: 15

CDR3: ASSLAGGENSPLH
J: TRBJ1-6
D: -
V: TRBV7-2
length: 13

CDR3: ASSLRASLSGTDTQY
J: TRBJ2-3
D: -
V: TRBV27
length: 15

CDR3: ASSSVLGGYTGELF
J: TRBJ2-2
D: -
V: TRBV19
length: 14

CDR3: ASSDNDNWTVEWGGYT
J: TRBJ1-2
D: -
V: TRBV2
length: 16

CDR3: ASSPSFNLGGRVDTQY
J: TRBJ2-3
D: TRBD2
V: TRBV28
length: 16

CDR3: ASSIARDNEQF
J: TRBJ2-1
D: -
V: TRBV19
length: 11

CDR3: ASSLSPTGANTEAF
J: TRBJ1-1
D: TRBD1
V: TRBV4-3
length: 14

CDR3: ASSMRGRQGNTEAF
J: TRBJ1-1
D: TRBD1
V: TRBV19
length: 14

CDR3: ASGTGGDEQY
J: TRBJ2-7
D: TRBD1
V: TRBV11-3
length: 10

CDR3: ASANQQGYNQPQH
J: TRBJ1-5
D: -
V: TRBV25-1
length: 13

CDR3: ASNLQGASSPLH
J: TRBJ1-6
D: TRBD1
V: TRBV19
length: 12

CDR3: ASSLDRAGNSPLH
J: TRBJ1-6
D: -
V: TRBV5-1
length: 13

CDR3: ASSQASRGRGNEKLF
J: TRBJ1-4
D: TRBD1
V: TRBV4-3
length: 15

CDR3: ASSLAASAAYEQY
J: TRBJ2-7
D: -
V: TRBV11-3
length: 13

CDR3: ASSLAAGPGTEAF
J: TRBJ1-1
D: -
V: TRBV5-6
length: 13

CDR3: ASGLGGNTEAF
J: TRBJ1-1
D: -
V: TRBV9
length: 11

CDR3: ASSLTRTDGELF
J: TRBJ2-2
D: -
V: TRBV7-9
length: 12

CDR3: ASSETSSGNTIY
J: TRBJ1-3
D: -
V: TRBV5-1
length: 12

CDR3: ASSIGDRANEKLF
J: TRBJ1-4
D: TRBD1
V: TRBV19
length: 13

CDR3: ASSGQGAPVEAF
J: TRBJ1-1
D: TRBD1
V: TRBV2
length: 12

CDR3: ASSVAPTGLSGNTIY
J: TRBJ1-3
D: -
V: TRBV9
length: 15

CDR3: ASSPSVSMETQY
J: TRBJ2-5
D: -
V: TRBV4-3
length: 12

CDR3: AWSVEYRLRETSSYNEQF
J: TRBJ2-1
D: -
V: TRBV30
length: 18